Listed below are T cell receptor beta chains from one sample, sequenced in a study of blood T cell repertoires in COVID-19. Assay used: immunoSEQ multiplex PCR; TCRdb lists only in-frame clones, some missing. The sample has roughly 68,000 clones; almost 85% are singletons. Sequenced sample: peripheral blood. The receptors were sampled from a man aged 50 to 60 with acute or convalescent COVID-19. Both conserved end residues are part of each CDR3.

CASSLLPGGEQETQYF,TRBJ2-5,TRBV4-1,16
CASRGDRVNYGYTF,TRBJ1-2,TRBV2,14
CASSWSQGNQPQHF,TRBJ1-5,TRBV6-6,14
CASSVGRDRAYGYTF,TRBJ1-2,TRBV9,15
CASSFGAAGPLDYGYTF,TRBJ1-2,TRBV5-1,17
CASSPPGQGSQPQHF,TRBJ1-5,TRBV28,15
CASSQDVIQGYTEAFF,TRBJ1-1,TRBV4-1,16
CASGGTGWTDTQYF,TRBJ2-3,TRBV2,14
CASSPGGAGETQYF,TRBJ2-5,TRBV5-4,14
CASRLDSDSNQPQHF,TRBJ1-5,TRBV2,15
CASSVSADYNSPLHF,TRBJ1-6,TRBV7-6,15
CASSKTGGEQPQHF,TRBJ1-5,TRBV6-5,14
CASRASGGNTGELFF,TRBJ2-2,TRBV4-2,15
CASSQRRTTNYGYTF,TRBJ1-2,TRBV7-2,15
CASSLSLVSGELFF,TRBJ2-2,TRBV5-4,14
CASSLRPRGSSNTGELFF,TRBJ2-2,TRBV7-3,18
CASSRTGGRGSDTDTQYF,TRBJ2-3,TRBV5-1,18
CASSQTGDSQPQHF,TRBJ1-5,TRBV5-5,14
CASSLQGFSYGYTF,TRBJ1-2,TRBV28,14
CASSIRGFYGYTF,TRBJ1-2,TRBV19,13
CASSDVSQGLDTQYF,TRBJ2-3,TRBV25-1,15
CASSFLSPGQSQETQYF,TRBJ2-5,TRBV5-1,17
CASSSGLAGTTDTQYF,TRBJ2-3,TRBV18,16
CASSSTPGTSAYEQYF,TRBJ2-7,TRBV5-1,16
CASSLGAAATNEKLFF,TRBJ1-4,TRBV5-4,16
CASSRRDTFPGELFF,TRBJ2-2,TRBV9,15
CASSQDLRGLAGTDTQYF,TRBJ2-3,TRBV14,18
CASSLRLAGGRDTQYF,TRBJ2-3,TRBV7-6,16
CASSPTGTSRDEQFF,TRBJ2-1,TRBV5-4,15
CAWSVGGGANNEQFF,TRBJ2-1,TRBV30,15